This T cell receptor (beta chain) was observed in a study of T cell repertoires in cytomegalovirus infection. Overall study context: Matching HLA type and CMV infection were both indicated by public TCR beta signatures. Study findings and constraints: The ex vivo response was dominated by HLA-C-restricted CMV-specific TCR beta clonotypes.

TCRdb reprocessed the reads via MiXCR and lists one record per CDR3 protein. The sample contains under 200,000 distinct CDR3 sequences, less than 9.5% of which appear only once. This CDR3 has 14 amino acids. Trimming took off 7 bases at V and 3 bases at J, with 15 bases between the two ends. This clonotype was counted a few times. Its antigen is not known. The chain is built from TRBV12-3 or TRBV12-4 and TRBJ1-1; no clear D. The specimen sequenced was PBMCs. This receptor was identified in a human donor in good health (CMV status not recorded). Some clones in this sample may be carry-over from other donors' samples. Here the CDR3 DNA reads TGTGCCAGCATAGCGGGAGGGAGGGACACTGAAGCTTTCTTT. Translated, it gives CASIAGGRDTEAFF.